A single sample is the source of the 8 T cell receptor beta chains below, sequenced in a study of blood T cell repertoires in COVID-19 (dated by TCRdb to 2019 to 2021). The receptor library was made with the immunoSEQ multiplex PCR assay. Not all clones reach the TCRdb copy of this immuneACCESS table, which keeps in-frame sequences only. Checked studies attribute under half of the gap to unresolved V genes and leave the rest unexplained. Here the sample has roughly 250,000 clones; around 90% occur a single time. Over 2% of the sample is in the top ten clones. Sequencing input: PBMCs or T cells enriched from blood (not recorded which). These receptors all come from a woman in her 40s with acute COVID-19.

The V call is TRBV6-5, the J call TRBJ1-4; D may be TRBD1 (6 bases). Between the trimmed V and J ends, which lost 6 bases and 2 bases, there was a span of 13 bases. The CDR3 extends over 15 amino acids. Looked up from germline, CDR1 is MNHEY and CDR2 is SVGAGI. The CDR3 coding sequence is TGTGCCAGCAGCGAGACAGGAAGGACTAATGAAAAACTGTTTTTT. The encoded protein is CASSETGRTNEKLFF.

Worth noting for this clone: Mismatch with germline at one junction end may stem from a read error. The chain has TRBV24-1 and TRBJ1-1; tentatively, D is TRBD1 (6 bases). CDR3 length: 14 amino acids. CDR1 is KGHDR and CDR2 is SFDVKD in the germline V gene. CDR3 sequence reads: CATRDSGVNTEAFF. The DNA of the CDR3 is TGTGCCACCAGGGATTCAGGGGTGAACACTGAAGCTTTCTTT.

This chain links TRBV7-2 with TRBJ1-6; D is unclear. The CDR3 extends over 14 amino acids. Trimming removed 2 bases from V and 7 bases from J, with 9 bases in between. Germline CDR1 SGHTA, CDR2 FQGNSA. CDR3 in DNA: TGTGCCAGCAGCTTAAACAGTGGAAATTCACCCCTCCACTTT. Translating gives CASSLNSGNSPLHF.

The rearrangement uses TRBV19 and TRBJ1-1; possible D gene TRBD1, 6 bases. The CDR3 runs to 15 residues. Germline V gene sequence: CDR1 LNHDA, CDR2 SQIVND (reference sequence). Trimming cost V 4 bases and J 3 bases, with 15 bases left between them. The CDR3 loop reads CASSTSGESYTEAFF. The DNA for the CDR3 is TGTGCCAGTAGTACCTCAGGGGAATCGTACACTGAAGCTTTCTTT.

The chain uses TRBV5-8 and TRBJ1-4; weak D call: TRBD1 (6 bases). In germline, CDR1 is SGHTS, CDR2 YDEGEE. Between the trimmed V and J ends, which lost 4 bases and 5 bases, there was a span of 12 bases. The CDR3 extends over 14 amino acids. The CDR3 sequence: CASSTGFLNEKLFF. The CDR3 DNA follows: TGTGCCAGCAGCACAGGGTTCTTAAATGAAAAACTGTTTTTT.

This chain connects TRBV18 to TRBJ2-2, with TRBD1 identical over 9 bases. In germline, CDR1 is KGHSH, CDR2 LQKENI. CDR3 length: 16 residues. J was trimmed by 1 base and V by 4 bases; bases with no gene match: 4. For the CDR3, the DNA is TGTGCCAGCTCACTTAGGACAGGGGAGAACACCGGGGAGCTGTTTTTT. Its translation is CASSLRTGENTGELFF.

This chain joins TRBV19 and TRBJ2-2; D gene unclear. The V gene's germline CDR1 is LNHDA and CDR2 SQIVND (reference sequence). V lost 3 bases and J lost 5, with 13 bases in between. This CDR3 comprises 15 residues. CDR3 bases: TGTGCCAGTAGTATCTCTAGTATTGGAACCGGGGAGCTGTTTTTT. Its protein product is CASSISSIGTGELFF.

This chain uses TRBV5-1 with TRBJ1-2; D ambiguous. Germline values: CDR1 SGHRS, CDR2 YFSETQ. The CDR3 contains 15 residues. The V and J ends lost 2 bases and 5 bases respectively, with 16 bases between them. The chain's CDR3 is CASSFSSLGGYGYTF. In DNA form, the CDR3 reads TGCGCCAGCAGCTTTTCCAGTTTGGGAGGATATGGCTACACCTTC.